This TCR beta chain emerged from a study of blood T cell repertoires in COVID-19. Trimming stripped 1 base from V and 4 bases from J, with 13 bases between. The V gene's germline CDR1 is SGHTA and CDR2 FQGNSA. The CDR3 runs to 15 residues. The table came from immunoSEQ multiplex PCR; TCRdb's copy has only in-frame clones and leaves some out. Seen here are some 150,000 clones, around nine tenths observed once, and the top ten hold more than 1.5%. V usage is TRBV7-2 and J usage is TRBJ1-1; a possible D gene is TRBD1 (5 bases). The TCR originated in an older woman with acute or convalescent COVID-19. The specimen sequenced was peripheral blood. The CDR3: CASSLVGAAGTEAFF. CDR3 sequence (DNA): TGTGCCAGCAGCTTAGTAGGGGCAGCGGGCACTGAAGCTTTCTTT. Full variable domain (outside the CDR3, taken from reference TRBV7-2 and TRBJ1-1): GAGVSQSPSNKVTEKGKDVELRCDPISGHTALYWYRQSLGQGLEFLIYFQGNSAPDKSGLPSDRFSAERTGGSVSTLTIQRTQQEDSAVYLCASSLVGAAGTEAFFGQGTRLTVV.